The rows below give T cell receptor beta chains drawn from one sample of a study of cytomegalovirus exposure and HLA in healthy donors. Generated by immunoSEQ multiplex PCR, the TCRdb table keeps only in-frame clones and is missing some. The table has about 150,000 clones, about two thirds seen once. The sequenced material came from PBMCs. The origin of the receptors is a man between 60 and 75 years old in good health and CMV-seronegative. Each CDR3 is given with its conserved first and last residue. A D gene is named only where the DNA matches it firmly. Expanded clones are given a class, and other clones once, few, many or no size at all.

>TRBD2|-|TRBV29-1|TRBJ2-7
TGCAGCGTCTCAGATGGACTAGACCCAATCGAGCAGTACTTC
CSVSDGLDPIEQYF
>TRBD1|few|TRBV10-3|TRBJ2-1
TGTGCCACGATTAGGGACAGCGACAATGAGCAGTTCTTC
CATIRDSDNEQFF
>-|-|TRBV4-2|TRBJ2-5
TGTGCCAGCAGCCAAGAGGCTAGCTGGGAGACCCAGTACTTC
CASSQEASWETQYF
>TRBD2|few|TRBV6-1|TRBJ2-7
TGTGCCAGCACCCCTAGCGGGAGCCGCTACGAGCAGTACTTC
CASTPSGSRYEQYF
>-|-|TRBV27|TRBJ2-1
TGTGCCAGCAGTTTCGGCCGACTAGATCGTGAGCAGTTCTTC
CASSFGRLDREQFF
>-|-|TRBV5-6|TRBJ2-7
TGTGCCAGCAGCTTGGCCCGCAGGCGGGCCTCCTACGAGCAGTACTTC
CASSLARRRASYEQYF
>-|-|TRBV4-3|TRBJ2-2
TGCGCCAGCAGCCAACCAGGGACAGCAGCGGGCACCGGGGAGCTGTTTTTT
CASSQPGTAAGTGELFF
>-|-|TRBV6-1|TRBJ1-4
TGTGCCAGCAGTGAAAGTGCCGGGTTTGAAAAACTGTTTTTT
CASSESAGFEKLFF
>-|-|TRBV5-1|TRBJ1-3
TGCGCCAGCAGCTTGGACAGCCGTGGAAACACCATATATTTT
CASSLDSRGNTIYF
>-|-|TRBV5-1|TRBJ1-1
TGCGCCAGCACCGAACAGTTGAACACTGAAGCTTTCTTT
CASTEQLNTEAFF
>-|-|TRBV7-2|TRBJ2-3
TGTGCCAGCAGCTTAGCCAGGCAGTACACAGATACGCAGTATTTT
CASSLARQYTDTQYF
>TRBD2|-|TRBV19|TRBJ2-4
TGTGCCAGTAGTGCGGGACTAGCGGCACTAGCCAAAAACATTCAGTACTTC
CASSAGLAALAKNIQYF
>TRBD2|-|TRBV19|TRBJ2-3
TGTGCCAGTAGCAACGGGAGGGAGGGGTCTAGCACAGATACGCAGTATTTT
CASSNGREGSSTDTQYF
>-|once|TRBV30|TRBJ1-4
TGTGCCTGGAGTGACCGGGGGGTTAGGGAAAAACTGTTTTTT
CAWSDRGVREKLFF
>TRBD1|-|TRBV18|TRBJ2-6
TGTGCCAGCTCGGACGAGGGACAGGGCGGGCACGTCCTGACTTTC
CASSDEGQGGHVLTF
>TRBD1|-|TRBV25-1|TRBJ1-4
TGTGCCAGCAGTATTTCAGGGGGCCGGGAAAAACTGTTTTTT
CASSISGGREKLFF
>-|few|TRBV9|TRBJ1-1
TGTGCCAGCAGCGTAGGATCCCAGGTTGAAGCTTTCTTT
CASSVGSQVEAFF
>TRBD1|-|TRBV23-1|TRBJ2-7
TGCGCCAGCAAGCCCCGGGACAGGGATGACGAGCAGTACTTC
CASKPRDRDDEQYF
>-|-|TRBV7-7|TRBJ2-7
TGTGCCAGCAGCTTTCAGGGTTCCTACGAGCAGTACTTC
CASSFQGSYEQYF
>-|-|TRBV5-1|TRBJ1-4
TGCGCCAGCAGCCAGGAGGGGGGGCGAGGTGAAAAACTGTTTTTT
CASSQEGGRGEKLFF
>-|-|TRBV6-5|TRBJ2-1
TGTGCCAGCAGCTTCTCGTGGACTGGTGAGCAGTTCTTC
CASSFSWTGEQFF
>TRBD1|-|TRBV18|TRBJ1-5
TGTGCCAGCTCACACGACAGGGGGGAACGTAGCAATCAGCCCCAGCATTTT
CASSHDRGERSNQPQHF
>TRBD2|few|TRBV7-6|TRBJ2-3
TGTGCCAGCAGCTTAAAAGCGGGAGGCGGGACAGATACGCAGTATTTT
CASSLKAGGGTDTQYF
>-|-|TRBV14|TRBJ1-1
TGTGCCAGCAGCCACGGCAGGGTGAGGGCTTTCTTT
CASSHGRVRAFF
>TRBD1|-|TRBV28|TRBJ2-5
TGTGCCAGCAGTCGCTGGACAGGGTCGGGGGAGCAGTACTTC
CASSRWTGSGEQYF
>TRBD1|-|TRBV28|TRBJ2-7
TGTGCCAGCAGTCCAGGGGGGACAGGGTACGAGCAGTACTTC
CASSPGGTGYEQYF
>TRBD1|-|TRBV27|TRBJ1-1
TGTGCCAGCAGTTGGGGGACAGGAAAGGATGCTTTCTTT
CASSWGTGKDAFF
>-|-|TRBV9|TRBJ1-1
TGTGCCAGCAGCGTATGGGGCAGTATGAACACTGAAGCTTTCTTT
CASSVWGSMNTEAFF
>-|-|TRBV7-3|TRBJ1-5
TGTGCCAGCAGCTTGGCCCCCTTACAGCCCCAGCATTTT
CASSLAPLQPQHF
>TRBD1|-|TRBV28|TRBJ1-4
TGTGCCAGCAGTCCGGACCAGGGGGAAGGAGGGGAAAAACTGTTTTTT
CASSPDQGEGGEKLFF
>-|-|TRBV7-7|TRBJ2-4
TGTGCTAGCAGCTTAGCCGCAGGGCCCCAAAACATTCAGTACTTC
CASSLAAGPQNIQYF
>-|-|TRBV15|TRBJ1-2
TGTGCCACCAGCCATTTAGCTAACTATGGCTACACCTTC
CATSHLANYGYTF
>TRBD1|-|TRBV18|TRBJ2-5
TGTGCCAGCTCACCACCTGGGGCAGGGGGTAGAGAGACCCAGTACTTC
CASSPPGAGGRETQYF
>TRBD2|few|TRBV6-1|TRBJ2-2
TGTGCCAGCAGTGCCCTGACTAGCGGGATTAACACCGGGGAGCTGTTTTTT
CASSALTSGINTGELFF
>-|-|TRBV28|TRBJ1-4
TGTGCCAGCAGCCGCCTGCAGTTGAATGAAAAACTGTTTTTT
CASSRLQLNEKLFF
>-|-|TRBV5-1|TRBJ1-4
TGCGCCAGCAGCTTGGTGGCAACAACTAATGAAAAACTGTTTTTT
CASSLVATTNEKLFF